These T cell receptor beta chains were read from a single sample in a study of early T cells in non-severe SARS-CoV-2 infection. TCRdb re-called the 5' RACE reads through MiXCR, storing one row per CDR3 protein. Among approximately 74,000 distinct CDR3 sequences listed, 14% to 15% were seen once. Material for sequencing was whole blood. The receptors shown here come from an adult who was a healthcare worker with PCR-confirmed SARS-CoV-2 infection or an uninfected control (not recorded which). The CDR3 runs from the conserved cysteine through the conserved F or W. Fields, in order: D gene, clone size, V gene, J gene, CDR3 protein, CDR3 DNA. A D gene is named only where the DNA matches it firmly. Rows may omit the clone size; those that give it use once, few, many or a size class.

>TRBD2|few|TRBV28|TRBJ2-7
CASSYGGYSYEQYF
TGTGCCAGCTCCTACGGGGGGTATTCCTACGAGCAGTACTTC
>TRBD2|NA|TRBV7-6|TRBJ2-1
CASSASSSGGRSEQFF
TGTGCCAGCAGCGCCTCCTCTAGCGGGGGGCGCAGTGAGCAGTTCTTC
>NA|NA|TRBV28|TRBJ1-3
CASSTRVGGNTIYF
TGTGCCAGCAGCACTCGCGTGGGAGGAAACACCATATATTTT
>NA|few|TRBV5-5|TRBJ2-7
CASSLAGAPYEQYF
TGTGCCAGCAGCTTGGCTGGGGCACCCTACGAGCAGTACTTC
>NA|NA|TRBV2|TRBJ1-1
CASSDPPRTEAFF
TGTGCCAGCAGCGACCCCCCAAGGACTGAAGCTTTCTTT
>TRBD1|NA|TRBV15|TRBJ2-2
CATLDRGTSGELFF
TGTGCCACCCTCGACAGGGGGACGTCCGGGGAGCTGTTTTTT
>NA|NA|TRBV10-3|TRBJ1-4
CAISESQVSLVEKLFF
TGTGCCATCAGTGAGTCGCAAGTCTCCTTGGTTGAAAAACTGTTTTTT
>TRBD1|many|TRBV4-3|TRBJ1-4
CASSQDQQDRRDEKLFF
TGCGCCAGCAGCCAAGATCAGCAGGACAGGCGGGATGAAAAACTGTTTTTT
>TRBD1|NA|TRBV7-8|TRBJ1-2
CASSGRTGLTNGYTF
TGTGCCAGCAGCGGCAGGACAGGCCTTACTAATGGCTACACCTTC
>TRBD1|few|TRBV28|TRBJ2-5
CASSVTGYETQYF
TGTGCCAGCAGTGTGACAGGGTACGAGACCCAGTACTTC
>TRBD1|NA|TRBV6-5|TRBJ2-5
CASSFAGTGQETQYF
TGTGCCAGCAGTTTTGCCGGGACAGGGCAAGAGACCCAGTACTTC
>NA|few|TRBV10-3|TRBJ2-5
CAIKGRESQETQYF
TGTGCCATCAAGGGAAGAGAAAGTCAAGAGACCCAGTACTTC
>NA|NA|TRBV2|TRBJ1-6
CASSDGVLYGDSPLHF
TGTGCCAGCAGTGACGGGGTGCTCTACGGCGATTCACCCCTCCACTTT
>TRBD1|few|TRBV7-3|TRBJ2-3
CASSSGQLITDTQYF
TGTGCCAGCAGCTCGGGACAGCTTATTACAGATACGCAGTATTTT
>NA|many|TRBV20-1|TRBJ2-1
CSAQSRSSYNEQFF
TGCAGTGCCCAGAGTAGGAGCTCCTACAATGAGCAGTTCTTC
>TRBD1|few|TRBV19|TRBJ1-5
CASSIIPGQAYQPQHF
TGTGCCAGTAGTATCATACCGGGACAGGCTTATCAGCCCCAGCATTTT
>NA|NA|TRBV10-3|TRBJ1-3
CAISESTHSGNTIYF
TGTGCCATCAGTGAGTCGACCCACTCTGGAAACACCATATATTTT
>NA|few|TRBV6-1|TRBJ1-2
CASRRDDGITDGYTF
TGTGCCAGCAGGCGGGACGACGGAATTACCGATGGCTACACCTTC
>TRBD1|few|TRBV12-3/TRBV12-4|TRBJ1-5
CASRLVDPGQAPNQPQHF
TGTGCCAGCAGACTTGTAGATCCCGGACAGGCCCCGAATCAGCCCCAGCATTTT
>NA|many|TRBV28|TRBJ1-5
CASSFRQSVQPQHF
TGTGCCAGCAGTTTCCGGCAGTCTGTACAGCCCCAGCATTTT
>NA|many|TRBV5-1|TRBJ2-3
CASSLAPPTDTQYF
TGCGCCAGCAGCTTGGCTCCCCCCACAGATACGCAGTATTTT
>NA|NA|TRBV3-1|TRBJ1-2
CASSQQENYGYTF
TGTGCCAGCAGCCAGCAGGAGAACTATGGCTACACCTTC
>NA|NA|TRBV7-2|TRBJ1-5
CASSSTAHSNQPQHF
TGTGCCAGCAGCTCCACAGCCCATAGCAATCAGCCCCAGCATTTT
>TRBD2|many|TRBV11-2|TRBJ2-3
CASSPRTSGGAGTQYF
TGTGCCAGCAGCCCTAGGACTAGCGGGGGGGCCGGTACGCAGTATTTT
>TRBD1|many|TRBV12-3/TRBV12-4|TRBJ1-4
CASSLAGVGTGNEKLFF
TGTGCCAGCAGTTTAGCGGGTGTCGGGACAGGCAATGAAAAACTGTTTTTT
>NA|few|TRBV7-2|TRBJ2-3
CASSPSVDTDTQYF
TGTGCCAGCAGCCCTAGCGTCGACACAGATACGCAGTATTTT
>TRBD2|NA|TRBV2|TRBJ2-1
CASLLLAGEANEQFF
TGTGCCAGCCTCCTCCTAGCGGGGGAGGCCAATGAGCAGTTCTTC
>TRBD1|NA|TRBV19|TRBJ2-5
CASSIRDRGLQETQYF
TGTGCCAGTAGTATCAGGGACAGGGGGCTCCAAGAGACCCAGTACTTC
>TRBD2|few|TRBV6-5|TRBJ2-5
CASSLGTSGGKETQYF
TGTGCCAGCAGTTTAGGGACTAGCGGGGGGAAAGAGACCCAGTACTTC
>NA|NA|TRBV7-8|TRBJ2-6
CASSLLRSAGANVLTF
TGTGCCAGCAGCTTACTTCGGTCCGCTGGGGCCAACGTCCTGACTTTC
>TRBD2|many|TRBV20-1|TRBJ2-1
CSASGLAGGPRSYNEQFF
TGCAGTGCTAGTGGCCTAGCGGGGGGGCCGAGGTCCTACAATGAGCAGTTCTTC